This T cell receptor beta chain was observed in a study of T cell repertoires in cytomegalovirus infection (dated by TCRdb to between 2018 and 2021). Looking at the study overall: Donor HLA type was relevant to the analysis, because carriage of CMV infection together with the matching HLA type was indicated by public TCR beta signatures.

This clonotype was seen ten or more times. Its target antigen remains unknown. The record has no base qualities; no much larger clone is one base away. What the study reported, not specific to this receptor: In both this cohort and an independent roughly 350-donor cohort, the cumulative frequency of public TCR beta family members distinguished carriers of CMV infection plus the relevant HLA type. The ex vivo response was dominated by HLA-C-restricted CMV-specific TCR beta clonotypes, which also provided the single most frequent clonotype in two of eight donors.

The sequencing machine was an Illumina HiSeq 1500. TCRdb cleaned the public reads at Q25 with fastp, built clones with MiXCR and kept in-frame beta chains. Under each unique CDR3 protein, matching rows form one entry showing the most common genes and DNA. This sample has more than 200,000 distinct CDR3 sequences in its table, and roughly 10% of those were observed once. About 14% of the sample rests with the top ten. Measured from the cysteine to the phenylalanine, the CDR3 is 20 residues long. Only CDR3 DNA is held: 60 bases, read in frame from base 1. The germline V gene encodes CDR1 MDHEN and CDR2 SYDVKM. V was cut back by 7 bases and J by 0 bases, leaving a gap of 30 bases between them.

The sample taken for sequencing was PBMCs. The origin of this receptor is a human donor in good health (CMV status not recorded). Some clones in this sample may be carry-over from other donors' samples. The sequence is built from TRBV28 and TRBJ2-5, with the D call perhaps TRBD1 or TRBD2, each one matching 7 bases. The nucleotides read TGTGCCAGCACTTTTTGTCAACCGAAGGACAGGCGGGGGAACCAAGAGACCCAGTACTTC. This gives the protein CASTFCQPKDRRGNQETQYF.